This is a list of T cell receptor beta chains from one sample in a study of control samples from healthy donors and cancer patients. The method was immunoSEQ multiplex PCR; TCRdb's version includes in-frame clones alone and lacks a portion of them. The table shows 95,000 to 150,000 clones, with 87% occurring only once. Sequenced material: blood. The source of these receptors is a young man in good health. The CDR3 runs from the conserved cysteine through the conserved F or W. D genes are given only for firm matches.

D: TRBD1; J: TRBJ1-5; V: TRBV6-2/TRBV6-3; DNA: TGTGCCAGCAGTTTCTCCGGGACAGGGTTAAGAAATCAGCCCCAGCATTTT; CDR3: CASSFSGTGLRNQPQHF
D: NA; J: TRBJ2-7; V: TRBV5-1; DNA: TGCGCCAGCTGCACCGGGCCGGGAACCTACGAGCAGTACTTC; CDR3: CASCTGPGTYEQYF
D: NA; J: TRBJ1-2; V: TRBV6-2/TRBV6-3; DNA: TGTGCCAGCAGTGACGACAGGTACGGCTACACCTTC; CDR3: CASSDDRYGYTF
D: NA; J: TRBJ2-7; V: TRBV6-5; DNA: TGTGCCAGCCTAGGTCGGTTAATGGGTTCCTACGAGCAGTACTTC; CDR3: CASLGRLMGSYEQYF
D: NA; J: TRBJ1-2; V: TRBV29-1; DNA: TGCAGCGTTGAGACTCGGGATTGGGGCGGCTACACCTTC; CDR3: CSVETRDWGGYTF
D: NA; J: TRBJ1-2; V: TRBV14; DNA: TGTGCCAGCAGCCAATTGCTGGCGGATGGCTACACCTTC; CDR3: CASSQLLADGYTF
D: NA; J: TRBJ2-7; V: TRBV5-1; DNA: TGCGCCAGCAGCTTGGACAGCCTCTACGAGCAGTACTTC; CDR3: CASSLDSLYEQYF
D: TRBD1; J: TRBJ2-7; V: TRBV27; DNA: TGTGCCAGCAGGCACTGGGACAGTTCCTACGAGCAGTACTTC; CDR3: CASRHWDSSYEQYF
D: NA; J: TRBJ1-5; V: TRBV6-5; DNA: TGTGCCAGCAGTCCTCGGGACGGGGGTCAGCCCCAGCATTTT; CDR3: CASSPRDGGQPQHF
D: TRBD2; J: TRBJ2-3; V: TRBV5-1; DNA: TGCGCCAGCATTGGGACTAGCGGGATTTCCACAGATACGCAGTATTTT; CDR3: CASIGTSGISTDTQYF
D: NA; J: TRBJ1-6; V: TRBV27; DNA: TGTGCCAGCAGTTCACTACCGGGGCTCCCCCTCCACTTT; CDR3: CASSSLPGLPLHF
D: TRBD1; J: TRBJ1-6; V: TRBV14; DNA: TGTGCCAGCAGCCAAGAAGGACAGGGGAAGAGCTCCTATAATTCACCCCTCCACTTT; CDR3: CASSQEGQGKSSYNSPLHF
D: NA; J: TRBJ1-2; V: TRBV9; DNA: TGTGCCAGCAGCGTAGTGGCTCAAAACTATGGCTACACCTTC; CDR3: CASSVVAQNYGYTF
D: NA; J: TRBJ2-1; V: TRBV7-9; DNA: TGTGCCAGCAGCCCGGAGGGCCGACTAAACGGTGAGCAATTCTTC; CDR3: CASSPEGRLNGEQFF
D: TRBD1; J: TRBJ2-7; V: TRBV3-1/TRBV3-2; DNA: TGTGCCAGCAGCCAAGATCCCGGGACAGGGGGCGGCGAGCAGTACTTC; CDR3: CASSQDPGTGGGEQYF
D: NA; J: TRBJ2-7; V: TRBV5-6; DNA: TGTGCCAGCAGCTTGGGGCTCGCCGACGAGCAGTACTTC; CDR3: CASSLGLADEQYF